The 24 T cell receptor beta chains listed next were all sequenced from one sample in a study of monozygotic twins with inflammatory bowel disease. TCRdb derives one entry per CDR3 protein from the 5' RACE reads, leaving out DNA. Recorded here are a few hundred thousand distinct CDR3 sequences; the top ten clones represent just over 2.5%. Source material: blood. Every receptor here comes from a human donor with ulcerative colitis or Crohn's disease, or a healthy co-twin of an affected twin (not recorded which).

The V and J genes are TRBV5-1 and TRBJ2-2; lacking DNA, the TRBD2 call made by TCRdb goes unchecked. Germline V gene sequence: CDR1 SGHRS, CDR2 YFSETQ. CDR3 size: 14 residues. The CDR3 reads CASSLAPSTGELFF. The full variable domain, with the rest looked up from reference TRBV5-1 and TRBJ2-2, is KAGVTQTPRYLIKTRGQQVTLSCSPISGHRSVSWYQQTPGQGLQFLFEYFSETQRNKGNFPGRFSGRQFSNSRSEMNVSTLELGDSALYLCASSLAPSTGELFFGEGSRLTVL.

This rearrangement joins TRBV5-1 to TRBJ2-7; no DNA is available, so the TRBD1 call from TCRdb remains unchecked. The CDR3 totals 15 residues. From germline, CDR1 is SGHRS and CDR2 YFSETQ. This CDR3 reads CASSWAATDPYEQYF.

This chain joins TRBV12-3 or TRBV12-4 and TRBJ1-4. The CDR3 is made up of 14 amino acids. This chain's CDR3 is CASSFRATNEKLFF.

The chain is built from TRBV4-3 and TRBJ1-1; absent DNA, TCRdb's TRBD1 call cannot be checked. The CDR3 is 16 residues long. CDR1 is LGHNA, CDR2 YSLEER, per germline. The CDR3 here is CASSQDRGDGSTEAFF.

CDR3 sequence: CASSFGGTGSMNTEAFF. The rearrangement links TRBV27 to TRBJ1-1; TCRdb gives TRBD1 as the D gene, but with no DNA this cannot be confirmed. CDR1 is MNHEY and CDR2 is SMNVEV in the germline V gene (reference sequence). The CDR3 length is 17 residues.

The CDR3 here is CASSPSTANYGYTF. The chain employs TRBV4-3 and TRBJ1-2. CDR1 and CDR2 (germline): LGHNA, YSLEER. This CDR3 spans 14 amino acids.

The chain combines TRBV20-1 with TRBJ1-3. Germline V gene data show CDR1 as DFQATT and CDR2 as SNEGSKA (reference sequence). The CDR3 contains 14 residues. CDR3 in amino acids: CSAKRSSSGNTIYF.

V and J are TRBV12-3 or TRBV12-4 and TRBJ1-1. The CDR3 sequence is 14 residues long. CDR3 sequence reads: CASSLAQGWAEAFF.

The chain joins TRBV5-4 to TRBJ2-7; TCRdb names TRBD1, which stays unverified in the absence of DNA. This CDR3 spans 15 amino acids. Germline V gives CDR1 SGHNT, CDR2 YYREEE (reference sequence). The CDR3 sequence: CASSLAPTGGYEQYF.

The rearrangement joins TRBV12-3 or TRBV12-4 to TRBJ1-2; without DNA, the TCRdb call of TRBD1 cannot be checked. This CDR3 is built from 14 residues. The CDR3 is CASSVRPVPGGYTF.

The rearrangement links TRBV18 to TRBJ2-5; as DNA is missing, the TRBD1 call by TCRdb cannot be tested. The germline gives CDR1 KGHSH, CDR2 LQKENI. CDR3 size: 15 residues. The CDR3 spells CASSPAQGGGETQYF.

J is TRBJ2-2 and V is TRBV29-1; TCRdb reports TRBD1, a call that lacks DNA to check it against. CDR1 and CDR2 (germline): SQVTM, ANQGSEA. This CDR3 has 14 amino acids. CDR3 residues: CSVWGGPNTGELFF.

The chain employs TRBV5-1 and TRBJ2-1. CDR1 and CDR2 (germline): SGHRS, YFSETQ. There are 14 residues in the CDR3. This chain's CDR3 is CASSYRLSYNEQFF.

The gene calls are TRBV7-3 and TRBJ1-2; TCRdb reports TRBD1, a call that lacks DNA to check it against. Germline V CDR1 and CDR2: SGHTA, FQGTGA. CDR3 size: 13 residues. The CDR3 spells CASSPGGERGYTF.

The rearrangement links TRBV5-6 to TRBJ2-5; the TCRdb call, TRBD1, lacks DNA for checking. This CDR3 contains 16 residues. Germline V gives CDR1 SGHDT, CDR2 YYEEEE. The CDR3 is CASSLVGLGIGETQYF.

The chain couples TRBV4-1 to TRBJ2-2; there is no DNA to check the TCRdb D call of TRBD1. There are 18 residues in the CDR3. Per the germline V gene, CDR1 is MGHRA and CDR2 is YSYEKL. The CDR3 spells CASSLKSWGQRDTGELFF.

The chain carries TRBV12-5 and TRBJ2-7. The V gene's germline CDR1 is LGHNT and CDR2 FRNRAP. This CDR3 is 11 amino acids long. The chain's CDR3 is CASGLSHEQYF. Drawing the rest from reference TRBV12-5 and TRBJ2-7, the complete variable domain is DARVTQTPRHKVTEMGQEVTMRCQPILGHNTVFWYRQTMMQGLELLAYFRNRAPLDDSGMPKDRFSAEMPDATLATLKIQPSEPRDSAVYFCASGLSHEQYFGPGTRLTVT.

J is TRBJ2-1 and V is TRBV10-3. CDR3 size: 14 residues. Germline-derived CDR1 and CDR2 are ENHRY and SYGVKD. The chain's CDR3 is CAISESSSRNEQFF.

This chain connects TRBV6-1 to TRBJ2-1. The CDR3 length is 16 residues. Germline V gene sequence: CDR1 MNHNS, CDR2 SASEGT. The CDR3 protein is CASSEGQGAPYNEQFF.

The V call is TRBV18, the J call TRBJ2-7; TCRdb calls TRBD1, which cannot be checked without DNA. The germline CDR1 and CDR2 sequences are KGHSH and LQKENI. The CDR3 totals 14 residues. The CDR3 is CASSPRQGAFEQYF. Combining the CDR3 with reference TRBV18 and TRBJ2-7 gives the whole variable domain NAGVMQNPRHLVRRRGQEARLRCSPMKGHSHVYWYRQLPEEGLKFMVYLQKENIIDESGMPKERFSAEFPKEGPSILRIQQVVRGDSAAYFCASSPRQGAFEQYFGPGTRLTVT.

CDR3 region: CASSSLSRSGEQYF. The rearrangement links TRBV7-2 to TRBJ2-7; TCRdb's assignment of TRBD2 cannot be checked, as there is no DNA. Per germline, CDR1 SGHTA and CDR2 FQGNSA. CDR3 length: 14 amino acids.

This chain links TRBV10-3 with TRBJ2-4; TCRdb lists TRBD2, though no DNA is available to test this call. The CDR3 length is 16 residues. CDR1 ENHRY and CDR2 SYGVKD come from the germline V gene. The CDR3 reads CAISQLEWAAKNIQYF.

The gene calls are TRBV5-1 and TRBJ2-3; TCRdb lists TRBD1, though no DNA is available to test this call. Germline assignment: CDR1 SGHRS and CDR2 YFSETQ. The CDR3 contains 12 residues. This CDR3 reads CASQNRGDTQYF. Using reference TRBV5-1 and TRBJ2-3 for the parts outside the CDR3, the full variable domain is KAGVTQTPRYLIKTRGQQVTLSCSPISGHRSVSWYQQTPGQGLQFLFEYFSETQRNKGNFPGRFSGRQFSNSRSEMNVSTLELGDSALYLCASQNRGDTQYFGPGTRLTVL.

The chain recombines TRBV9 with TRBJ2-2; without DNA, the TCRdb call of TRBD1 cannot be checked. Germline V gene lookup returns CDR1 SGDLS and CDR2 YYNGEE. The CDR3 covers 18 residues. The chain's CDR3 is CASSVEWGRRLNTGELFF. Full variable domain (outside the CDR3, taken from reference TRBV9 and TRBJ2-2): DSGVTQTPKHLITATGQRVTLRCSPRSGDLSVYWYQQSLDQGLQFLIQYYNGEERAKGNILERFSAQQFPDLHSELNLSSLELGDSALYFCASSVEWGRRLNTGELFFGEGSRLTVL.